One and the same sample provided the 4 T cell receptor beta chains below, sequenced in a study of cytotoxic CD8 clonotypes in ibrutinib-treated CLL. Measured with immunoSEQ multiplex PCR; TCRdb has only the in-frame clones, and not every one. The sample records some 200,000 clones, more than 70% being singletons. The specimen comprised PBMCs, sampled after 12 months of ibrutinib treatment. The receptors shown here come from a human donor with chronic lymphocytic leukemia.

The chain links TRBV7-9 to TRBJ2-4, with a tentative D call TRBD2 (7 bases). Trimming shortened V by 4 bases and J by 3 bases, and 22 bases separated the two germline ends. From germline, CDR1 is SEHNR and CDR2 FQNEAQ (reference sequence). The CDR3 has 18 residues. The CDR3 coding sequence is TGTGCCAGCAGCTCTGGGCAGGGGACTATGTATGACAAAAACATTCAGTACTTC. Encoded protein: CASSSGQGTMYDKNIQYF.

The gene calls are TRBV5-1 and TRBJ2-7, with D unclear. This CDR3 spans 15 amino acids. The ends were cut back, 0 bases at V and 2 bases at J, with 12 bases in the middle. The V gene's germline CDR1 is SGHRS and CDR2 YFSETQ. CDR3 sequence (DNA): TGCGCCAGCAGCTTGGGGGGTCTTATGACCTACGAGCAGTACTTC. It is translated as CASSLGGLMTYEQYF. The whole variable domain, filled in from reference TRBV5-1 and TRBJ2-7, reads KAGVTQTPRYLIKTRGQQVTLSCSPISGHRSVSWYQQTPGQGLQFLFEYFSETQRNKGNFPGRFSGRQFSNSRSEMNVSTLELGDSALYLCASSLGGLMTYEQYFGPGTRLTVT.

This clone has just one count. The chain joins TRBV7-2 to TRBJ1-2; 7 bases align to TRBD1. This CDR3 spans 14 amino acids. In germline, CDR1 is SGHTA, CDR2 FQGNSA. The trim removed 4 bases at V and 4 bases at J, leaving 6 bases unmatched. Written as DNA, the CDR3 is TGTGCCAGCAGCTCACACAGGGGCTCCTATGGCTACACCTTC. Its translation: CASSSHRGSYGYTF.

This sequence joins TRBV19 and TRBJ1-1; 9 positions match TRBD1. J lost 1 base, V lost 7 bases, and 1 base had no gene match. The germline V gene has CDR1 LNHDA and CDR2 SQIVND (reference sequence). CDR3 length: 13 residues. The CDR3 sequence is CASMTGGNTEAFF. The CDR3, as DNA: TGTGCCAGTATGACAGGGGGGAACACTGAAGCTTTCTTT. The entire variable domain, with the rest obtained from reference TRBV19 and TRBJ1-1, is as follows: DGGITQSPKYLFRKEGQNVTLSCEQNLNHDAMYWYRQDPGQGLRLIYYSQIVNDFQKGDIAEGYSVSREKKESFPLTVTSAQKNPTAFYLCASMTGGNTEAFFGQGTRLTVV.